Listed here is a single T cell receptor (beta chain). The junction had 0 bases not matched to a gene; V was cut back by 3 bases and J by 1 base. This CDR3 has 16 residues. Germline V gives CDR1 LNHDA, CDR2 SQIVND (reference sequence). These data are taken from a study of shared clonotypes between healthy human individuals. Data came from immunoSEQ multiplex PCR; TCRdb stores just in-frame clones and leaves some out. The table records roughly 760,000 clones, around 67% of them present only once. The rearrangement joins TRBV19 to TRBJ2-2; 12 bases fit TRBD2. Sample: memory CD4+ T cells sorted from blood. Indicated subset: CD45RA-negative fraction. This sequence originates from a woman aged 25 to 45 in good health. Here the CDR3 reads CASSMGLAGNTGELFF. The CDR3 coding sequence is TGTGCCAGTAGTATGGGACTAGCGGGGAACACCGGGGAGCTGTTTTTT.